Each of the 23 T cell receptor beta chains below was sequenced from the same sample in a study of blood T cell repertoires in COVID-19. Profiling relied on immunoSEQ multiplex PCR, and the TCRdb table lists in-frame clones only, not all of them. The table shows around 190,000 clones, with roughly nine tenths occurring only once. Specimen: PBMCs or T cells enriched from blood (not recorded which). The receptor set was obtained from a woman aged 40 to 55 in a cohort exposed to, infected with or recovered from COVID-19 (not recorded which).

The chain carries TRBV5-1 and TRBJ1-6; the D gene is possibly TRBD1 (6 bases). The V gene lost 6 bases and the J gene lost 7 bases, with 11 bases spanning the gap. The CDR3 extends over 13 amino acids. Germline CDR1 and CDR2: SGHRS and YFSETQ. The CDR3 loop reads CASTYTGNSPLHF. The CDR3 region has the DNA TGCGCCAGCACCTATACAGGGAATTCACCCCTCCACTTT.

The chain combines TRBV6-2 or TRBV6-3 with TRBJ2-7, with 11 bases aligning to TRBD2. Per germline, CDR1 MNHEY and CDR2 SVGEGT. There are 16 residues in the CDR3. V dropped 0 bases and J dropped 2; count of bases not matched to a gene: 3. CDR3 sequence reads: CASSYSTLAGAYEQYF. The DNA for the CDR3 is TGTGCCAGCAGTTACTCGACACTAGCGGGAGCCTACGAGCAGTACTTC.

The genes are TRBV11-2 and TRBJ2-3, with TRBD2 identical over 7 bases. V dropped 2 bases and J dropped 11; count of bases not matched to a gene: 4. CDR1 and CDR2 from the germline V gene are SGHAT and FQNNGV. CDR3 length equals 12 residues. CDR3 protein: CASSLTERGQYF. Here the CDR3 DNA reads TGTGCCAGCAGCTTAACGGAGCGGGGGCAGTATTTT.

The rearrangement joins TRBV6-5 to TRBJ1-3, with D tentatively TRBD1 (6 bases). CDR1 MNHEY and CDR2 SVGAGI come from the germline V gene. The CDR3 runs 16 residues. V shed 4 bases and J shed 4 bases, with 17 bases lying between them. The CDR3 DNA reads TGTGCCAGCAGTTCGACACAACAGGGTCCGGGAAACACCATATATTTT. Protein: CASSSTQQGPGNTIYF.

CDR3 residues: CASSSGLADNTDTQYF. In nucleotides, the CDR3 is TGTGCCAGCAGTTCCGGACTAGCGGATAACACAGATACGCAGTATTTT. V usage is TRBV11-3 and J usage is TRBJ2-3; 10 positions agree with TRBD2. Unmatched junction bases numbered 8, after V lost 6 bases and J lost 2 bases. Germline loops: CDR1 SGHNT, CDR2 YENEEA. This CDR3 has 16 amino acids.

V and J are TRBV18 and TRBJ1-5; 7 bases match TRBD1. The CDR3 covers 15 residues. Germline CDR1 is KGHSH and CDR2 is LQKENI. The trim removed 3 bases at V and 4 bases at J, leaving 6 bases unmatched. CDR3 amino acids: CASSPASRGNQPQHF. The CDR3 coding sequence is TGTGCCAGCTCACCGGCCTCCAGGGGGAATCAGCCCCAGCATTTT.

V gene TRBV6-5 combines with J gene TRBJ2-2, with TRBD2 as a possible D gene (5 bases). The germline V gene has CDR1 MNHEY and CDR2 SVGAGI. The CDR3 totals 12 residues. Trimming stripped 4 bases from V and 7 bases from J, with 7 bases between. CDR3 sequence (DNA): TGTGCCAGCAGTTTTGGGAGCGGGGAGCTGTTTTTT. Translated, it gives CASSFGSGELFF.

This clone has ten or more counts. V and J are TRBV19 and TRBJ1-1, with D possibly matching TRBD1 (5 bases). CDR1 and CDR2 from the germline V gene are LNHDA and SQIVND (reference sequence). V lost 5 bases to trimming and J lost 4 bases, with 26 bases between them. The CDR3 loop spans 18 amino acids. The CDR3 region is CASSLLGSGGLGTTEAFF. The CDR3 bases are TGTGCCAGTAGTCTCCTCGGATCGGGAGGCCTCGGGACCACTGAAGCTTTCTTT.

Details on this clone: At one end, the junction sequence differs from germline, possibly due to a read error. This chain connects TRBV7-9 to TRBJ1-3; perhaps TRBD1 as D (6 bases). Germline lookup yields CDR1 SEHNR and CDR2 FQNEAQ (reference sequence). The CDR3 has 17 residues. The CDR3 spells CASRLVTGPYSGNTIYF. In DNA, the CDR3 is TGTGCCAGCAGATTAGTGACAGGCCCTTACTCTGGAAACACCATATATTTT.

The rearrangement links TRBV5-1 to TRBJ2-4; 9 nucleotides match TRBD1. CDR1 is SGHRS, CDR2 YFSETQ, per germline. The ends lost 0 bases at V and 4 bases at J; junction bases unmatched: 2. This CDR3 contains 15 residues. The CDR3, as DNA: TGCGCCAGCAGCTTGGGGGACAGGGCTAAAAACATTCAGTACTTC. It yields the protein CASSLGDRAKNIQYF.

The CDR3 DNA follows: TGTGCCAGGTTTCCCGGGGACACTGAAGCTTTCTTT. Translation gives CARFPGDTEAFF. The genes are TRBV6-5 and TRBJ1-1; no clear D. CDR1 and CDR2 (germline): MNHEY, SVGAGI. The ends were cut back, 9 bases at V and 3 bases at J, with 11 bases in the middle. CDR3 length equals 12 residues.

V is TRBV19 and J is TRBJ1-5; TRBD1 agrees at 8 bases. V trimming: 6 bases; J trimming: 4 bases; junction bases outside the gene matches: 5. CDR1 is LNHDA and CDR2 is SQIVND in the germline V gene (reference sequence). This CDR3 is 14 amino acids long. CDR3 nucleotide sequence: TGTGCCAGTAGAATCCGGACAGGGAATCAGCCCCAGCATTTT. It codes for CASRIRTGNQPQHF.

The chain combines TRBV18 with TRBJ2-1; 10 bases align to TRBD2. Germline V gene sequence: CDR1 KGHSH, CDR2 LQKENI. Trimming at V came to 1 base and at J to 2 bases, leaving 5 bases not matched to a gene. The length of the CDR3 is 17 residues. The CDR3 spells CASSPLLAGTTYNEQFF. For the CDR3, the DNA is TGTGCCAGCTCACCACTACTAGCGGGGACGACCTACAATGAGCAGTTCTTC.

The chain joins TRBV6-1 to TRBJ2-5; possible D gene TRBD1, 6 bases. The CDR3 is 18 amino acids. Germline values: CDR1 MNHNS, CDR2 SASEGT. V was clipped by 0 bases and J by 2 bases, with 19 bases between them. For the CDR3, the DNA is TGTGCCAGCAGTGAAGCGCCGTTATCAGGGGTGGCACAAGAGACCCAGTACTTC. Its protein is CASSEAPLSGVAQETQYF.

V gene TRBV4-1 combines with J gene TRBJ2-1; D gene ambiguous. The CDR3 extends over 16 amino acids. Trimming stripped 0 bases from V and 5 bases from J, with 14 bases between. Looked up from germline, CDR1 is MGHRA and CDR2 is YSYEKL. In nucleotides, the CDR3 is TGCGCCAGCAGCCAAGAGCCATGGAGACCCAACAATGAGCAGTTCTTC. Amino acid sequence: CASSQEPWRPNNEQFF.

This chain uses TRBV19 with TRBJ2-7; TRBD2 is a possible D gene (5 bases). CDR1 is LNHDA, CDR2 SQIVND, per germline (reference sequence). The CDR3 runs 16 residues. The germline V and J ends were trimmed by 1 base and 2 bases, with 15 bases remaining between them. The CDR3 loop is CASSIVGVEDTYEQYF. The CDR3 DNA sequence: TGTGCCAGTAGTATAGTGGGAGTGGAGGATACCTACGAGCAGTACTTC.

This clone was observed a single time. The DNA for the CDR3 is TGTGCCAGCAGCTTAGACAGGGTCACCGGGGAGCTGTTTTTT. Amino acid sequence: CASSLDRVTGELFF. This sequence joins TRBV7-9 and TRBJ2-2; TRBD1 might be the D (6 bases). This CDR3 is built from 14 residues. V was trimmed by 1 base and J by 4 bases, leaving 7 bases between them. Germline CDR1 SEHNR, CDR2 FQNEAQ (reference sequence).

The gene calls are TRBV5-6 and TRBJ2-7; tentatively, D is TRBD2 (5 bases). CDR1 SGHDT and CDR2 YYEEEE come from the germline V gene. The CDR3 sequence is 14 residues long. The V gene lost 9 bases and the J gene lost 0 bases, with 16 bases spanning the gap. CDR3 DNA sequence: TGTGCCACCGGGCGGAGGCCAGTCTCCTACGAGCAGTACTTC. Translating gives CATGRRPVSYEQYF.

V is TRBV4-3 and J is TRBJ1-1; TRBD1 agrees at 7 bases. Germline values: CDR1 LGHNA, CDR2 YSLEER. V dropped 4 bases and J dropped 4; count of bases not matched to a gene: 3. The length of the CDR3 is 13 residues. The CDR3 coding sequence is TGCGCCAGCAGCCGAGACAGGGTCACTGAAGCTTTCTTT. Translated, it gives CASSRDRVTEAFF.

The DNA for the CDR3 is TGTGCCAGCAGTTACTCCACCGGGGCAGGGGTTGAAGCTTTCTTT. Its protein is CASSYSTGAGVEAFF. The chain uses TRBV6-5 and TRBJ1-1; D may be TRBD1 (6 bases). The germline gives CDR1 MNHEY, CDR2 SVGAGI. The germline V and J ends were trimmed by 0 bases and 7 bases, with 15 bases remaining between them. CDR3 length: 15 residues.

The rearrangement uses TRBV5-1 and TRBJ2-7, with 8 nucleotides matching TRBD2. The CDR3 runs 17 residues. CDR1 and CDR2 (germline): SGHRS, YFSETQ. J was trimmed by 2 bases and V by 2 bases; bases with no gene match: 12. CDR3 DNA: TGCGCCAGCAGCTTTTCGGGAGGGGGATTTCGGGCCTACGAGCAGTACTTC. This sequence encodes CASSFSGGGFRAYEQYF.

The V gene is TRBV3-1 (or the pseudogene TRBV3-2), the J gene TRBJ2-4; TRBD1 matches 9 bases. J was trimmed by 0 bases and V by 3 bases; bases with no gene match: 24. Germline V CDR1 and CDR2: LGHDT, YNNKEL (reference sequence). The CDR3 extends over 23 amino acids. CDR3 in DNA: TGTGCCAGCAGCCAGAGACACAGGGGGCTGAGTAAGTCGGACAACCTAGCCAAAAACATTCAGTACTTC. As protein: CASSQRHRGLSKSDNLAKNIQYF.

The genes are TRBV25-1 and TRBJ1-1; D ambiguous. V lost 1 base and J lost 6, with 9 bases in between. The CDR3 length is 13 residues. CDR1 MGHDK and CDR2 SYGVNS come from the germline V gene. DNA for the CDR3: TGTGCCAGCAGTGAATCCCTTCAGGCTGAAGCTTTCTTT. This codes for CASSESLQAEAFF.